The 3 T cell receptor beta chains in this list originate from one sample, sequenced in a study of T cells after posttransplantation cyclophosphamide. Here immunoSEQ multiplex PCR was the method, and the copy in TCRdb shows in-frame clones only, minus some. The data show 50,000 to 65,000 clones, with just over 85% seen just once and approximately 2.6% held by the top ten. Sequencing was carried out using PBMCs. The receptor source for this set is a man aged 30-40 years with a blood cancer, CMV-positive, and with a related stem cell donor.

The chain couples TRBV6-4 to TRBJ2-1, with D uncertain. The CDR3 runs 14 residues. V lost 0 bases to trimming and J lost 3 bases, with 6 bases between them. Germline V gives CDR1 MRHNA, CDR2 SNTAGT. The CDR3 DNA reads TGTGCCAGCAGTGACTCGGCTGACTACAATGAGCAGTTCTTC. This gives the protein CASSDSADYNEQFF.

The V call is TRBV29-1, the J call TRBJ2-1; possibly TRBD2 for D (6 bases). Germline V gene sequence: CDR1 SQVTM, CDR2 ANQGSEA. Trimming pared 4 bases from V and 1 base from J, leaving 17 bases between. This CDR3 is 16 amino acids long. The CDR3 region is CSVVPPGVRSYNEQFF. CDR3 in DNA: TGCAGCGTTGTGCCGCCGGGGGTGAGGTCCTACAATGAGCAGTTCTTC.

This CDR3 is CASSVASSGTSQETQYF. The CDR3 DNA sequence: TGTGCCAGCAGCGTAGCGTCTAGCGGGACCTCCCAAGAGACCCAGTACTTC. This chain joins TRBV9 and TRBJ2-5; 9 positions agree with TRBD2. The CDR3 consists of 17 residues. CDR1 and CDR2 from the germline V gene are SGDLS and YYNGEE. The trim removed 0 bases at V and 1 base at J, leaving 7 bases unmatched.